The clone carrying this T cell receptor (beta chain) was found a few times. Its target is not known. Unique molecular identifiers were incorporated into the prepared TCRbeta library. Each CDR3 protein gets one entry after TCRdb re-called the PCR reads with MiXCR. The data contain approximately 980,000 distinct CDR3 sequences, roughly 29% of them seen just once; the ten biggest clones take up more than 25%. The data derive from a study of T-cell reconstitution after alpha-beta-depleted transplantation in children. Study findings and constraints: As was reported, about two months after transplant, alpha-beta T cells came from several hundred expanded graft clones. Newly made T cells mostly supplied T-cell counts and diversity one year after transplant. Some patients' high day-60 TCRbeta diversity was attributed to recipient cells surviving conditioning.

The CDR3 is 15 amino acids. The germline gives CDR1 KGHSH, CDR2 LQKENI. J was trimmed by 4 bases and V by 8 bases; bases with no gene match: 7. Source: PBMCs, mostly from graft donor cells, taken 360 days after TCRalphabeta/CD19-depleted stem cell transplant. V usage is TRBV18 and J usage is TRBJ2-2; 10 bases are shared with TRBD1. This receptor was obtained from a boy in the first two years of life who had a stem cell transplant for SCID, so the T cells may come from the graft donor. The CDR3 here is CASAYDRGPTGELFF. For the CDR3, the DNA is TGTGCCAGCGCGTACGACAGGGGGCCCACCGGGGAGCTGTTTTTT.